Following are 28 T cell receptor beta chains from one sample sequenced in a study of neurological immune-mediated disorders. From the 5' RACE reads, TCRdb called clonotypes with MiXCR, one entry per CDR3 protein. This sample carries 50,000 to 60,000 distinct CDR3 sequences, about 15% of them seen once, and the ten largest clones take 4% to 4.5%. Specimen: PBMCs. The receptors were sampled from a man aged 55 to 70 in good health.

Comments on this clonotype: Sequence at one end of the junction differs from germline and may be a read error. The chain links TRBV28 to TRBJ2-3; 12 nucleotides match TRBD2. This CDR3 spans 17 amino acids. CDR1 is MDHEN and CDR2 is SYDVKM in the germline V gene. CDR3 nucleotide sequence: TGTGACAGCAGTCCCTCGGGACTAGCGGGTCGCACAGATATGCAGTATTTT. Translating gives CDSSPSGLAGRTDMQYF. The full variable domain, its missing parts supplied by reference TRBV28 and TRBJ2-3, is DVKVTQSSRYLVKRTGEKVFLECVQDMDHENMFWYRQDPGLGLRLIYFSYDVKMKEKGDIPEGYSVSREKKERFSLILESASTNQTSMYLCDSSPSGLAGRTDMQYFGPGTRLTVL.

The chain links TRBV12-3 or TRBV12-4 to TRBJ2-1; D not resolved. Trimming stripped 6 bases from V and 9 bases from J, with 21 bases between. The CDR3 spans 15 residues. CDR3 sequence: CASRQGQASWTEQFF. The CDR3 DNA follows: TGTGCCAGCAGACAAGGTCAGGCCTCATGGACTGAGCAGTTCTTC.

In its sample, this clonotype was seen many times. CDR3 nucleotides: TGTGCCAGCAGCTTATCTCCAAACAATGAGCAGTTCTTC. As protein: CASSLSPNNEQFF. The V gene is TRBV7-3, the J gene TRBJ2-1; the D is unclear. Germline V gives CDR1 SGHTA, CDR2 FQGTGA. The CDR3 sequence is 13 residues long. Deletions cut 2 bases from V and 5 bases from J, with 7 bases between.

To note about this clonotype: It is unclear where the CDR3 begins or ends on the DNA, so no DNA is shown, and the CDR3 is as TCRdb lists it. The rearrangement uses TRBV12-3 or TRBV12-4 and TRBJ1-5. The CDR3 contains 20 residues when both ends are counted. The CDR3 loop reads CASSLSPIGGYTFGSGPQHF.

This clonotype was recorded many times. The chain joins TRBV6-1 to TRBJ2-5; weak D call: TRBD1 (6 bases). Deletions cut 5 bases from V and 5 bases from J, with 9 bases between. The germline V gene has CDR1 MNHNS and CDR2 SASEGT. The CDR3 contains 12 residues. Here the CDR3 DNA reads TGTGCCAGCAGTTGGGGGCGGGAGACCCAGTACTTC. Its protein product is CASSWGRETQYF.

This clonotype was observed at least ten times. The gene calls are TRBV9 and TRBJ2-7, with a possible D match to TRBD2 (5 bases). The CDR3 contains 12 residues. CDR1 and CDR2 (germline): SGDLS, YYNGEE. The V end was cut by 5 bases, the J end by 6 bases, with 12 bases between. In nucleotides, the CDR3 is TGTGCCAGCAGTGCCCTTGAGGGCGAGCAGTACTTC. This encodes CASSALEGEQYF.

This clonotype appeared many times. The rearrangement links TRBV24-1 to TRBJ2-1, with D hard to call. V lost 2 bases and J 7 bases, leaving 8 bases between the germline ends. Per germline, CDR1 KGHDR and CDR2 SFDVKD. The CDR3 length is 13 residues. The chain's CDR3 is CATSDSYQNEQFF. The CDR3 nucleotides read TGTGCCACCAGTGATTCCTACCAGAATGAGCAGTTCTTC.

This clonotype was observed at least ten times. V gene TRBV7-2 combines with J gene TRBJ2-1, with D unclear. Germline V gives CDR1 SGHTA, CDR2 FQGNSA. With 4 bases removed from V and 7 bases from J, the gap between germline ends came to 8 bases. CDR3 size: 12 residues. This CDR3 reads CASSSWGNEQFF. The DNA for the CDR3 is TGTGCCAGCAGCTCATGGGGAAATGAGCAGTTCTTC. The whole variable domain, remainder taken from reference TRBV7-2 and TRBJ2-1, is GAGVSQSPSNKVTEKGKDVELRCDPISGHTALYWYRQSLGQGLEFLIYFQGNSAPDKSGLPSDRFSAERTGGSVSTLTIQRTQQEDSAVYLCASSSWGNEQFFGPGTRLTVL.

This clonotype was detected many times. This sequence joins TRBV28 and TRBJ2-3, with 12 bases lining up with TRBD2. This CDR3 spans 16 amino acids. V was clipped by 3 bases and J by 7 bases; unmatched bases: 8. Germline V gives CDR1 MDHEN, CDR2 SYDVKM. The CDR3, as DNA: TGTGCCAGCAGTTTCTCACTAGCGGGAGGAGGATATACGCAGTATTTT. Amino acids: CASSFSLAGGGYTQYF.

This clonotype was counted ten times or more. The genes are TRBV20-1 and TRBJ2-1, with 7 bases identical to TRBD2. From germline, CDR1 is DFQATT and CDR2 SNEGSKA (reference sequence). The CDR3 loop spans 16 amino acids. The V segment lost 4 bases and the J segment 2 bases; nucleotides outside the gene matches: 11. This CDR3 is CSAIPASGVTYNEQFF. CDR3 sequence (DNA): TGCAGTGCTATCCCGGCTAGCGGAGTTACCTACAATGAGCAGTTCTTC.

This clonotype was counted ten times or more. One end of the junction varies from germline; a read error may be responsible. The chain employs TRBV7-2 and TRBJ2-2, with TRBD2 identical over 12 bases. This CDR3 contains 17 residues. Germline V gives CDR1 SGHTA, CDR2 FQGNSA. CDR3 nucleotides: TGTGTCAGCACCCTGACTAGCGGGAGTCCCGTAACCGGGGAGCTGTTTTTT. This encodes CVSTLTSGSPVTGELFF.

This clonotype was seen at least ten times. The V and J genes are TRBV7-2 and TRBJ2-1; 7 bases fit TRBD2. The CDR3 is 15 residues long. Germline CDR1 reads SGHTA; CDR2 reads FQGNSA. Germline trimming cut 0 bases from V and 5 bases from J; bases unmatched to any gene: 4. CDR3 DNA sequence: TGTGCCAGCAGCTTAGCCGGGACTACCAACAATGAGCAGTTCTTC. As protein: CASSLAGTTNNEQFF.

Points on this clonotype: A clone one base away is much larger, so this may be a read error. The gene calls are TRBV6-5 and TRBJ2-1; 14 bases are a match to TRBD2. The CDR3 totals 16 residues. Germline CDR1 MNHEY, CDR2 SVGAGI. CDR3 region: CASSGTSGSRHNEQSF. The CDR3, as DNA: TGTGCCAGCAGCGGGACTAGCGGGAGTAGGCACAATGAGCAGTCCTTC.

This clonotype was found many times. The V and J genes are TRBV5-1 and TRBJ2-1; D tentatively fits TRBD1 or TRBD2 (5 bases each). CDR1 is SGHRS and CDR2 is YFSETQ in the germline V gene. Trimming pared 4 bases from V and 6 bases from J, leaving 14 bases between. There are 14 residues in the CDR3. The CDR3 here is CASSLGTPGNEQFF. The CDR3, as DNA: TGCGCCAGCAGCCTAGGGACCCCCGGCAATGAGCAGTTCTTC.

In this sample, this clonotype turned up many times. The rearrangement joins TRBV28 to TRBJ2-7; D call uncertain. Germline V gives CDR1 MDHEN, CDR2 SYDVKM. CDR3 size: 14 residues. Trimming left V 1 base short and J 2 bases short, with 9 bases between. The CDR3 DNA reads TGTGCCAGCAGTTTATACACCTCACCCTACGAGCAGTACTTC. Translating gives CASSLYTSPYEQYF.

This clonotype was counted at least ten times. The chain links TRBV9 to TRBJ2-3, with D possibly being TRBD1 (7 bases). The CDR3 extends over 18 amino acids. Between the trimmed V and J ends, which lost 4 bases and 4 bases, there was a span of 25 bases. Germline assignment: CDR1 SGDLS and CDR2 YYNGEE. This CDR3 reads CASSTQSPLRGAADTQYF. The CDR3 DNA follows: TGTGCCAGCAGCACTCAGAGCCCACTCAGGGGGGCGGCAGATACGCAGTATTTT.

The table lists this clonotype with a few counts. The chain joins TRBV29-1 to TRBJ2-7; D perhaps matches TRBD1 (5 bases). CDR1 is SQVTM, CDR2 ANQGSEA, per germline. Trimming removed 7 bases at V and 3 bases at J, with 10 bases between. This CDR3 spans 11 amino acids. CDR3 in DNA: TGCAGCGCCTTTCAGGGCTACGAGCAGTACTTC. It encodes CSAFQGYEQYF.

In its sample, this clonotype was seen a few times. V gene TRBV7-2 combines with J gene TRBJ2-7; TRBD2 aligns across 11 bases. CDR1 is SGHTA, CDR2 FQGNSA, per germline. The CDR3 is 15 amino acids. Unmatched junction bases numbered 5, after V lost 1 base and J lost 6 bases. The CDR3 reads CASSLVTTSGSEQYF. The CDR3 DNA is TGTGCCAGCAGCTTAGTGACTACTAGCGGGAGCGAGCAGTACTTC. Filled out from reference TRBV7-2 and TRBJ2-7, the complete variable domain reads GAGVSQSPSNKVTEKGKDVELRCDPISGHTALYWYRQSLGQGLEFLIYFQGNSAPDKSGLPSDRFSAERTGGSVSTLTIQRTQQEDSAVYLCASSLVTTSGSEQYFGPGTRLTVT.

Ten or more counts support this clonotype. The chain couples TRBV3-1 to TRBJ2-5; D ambiguous. V was cut by 3 bases and J by 1 base, with 9 bases left in between. The CDR3 loop spans 14 amino acids. Germline CDR1 reads LGHDT; CDR2 reads YNNKEL (reference sequence). CDR3 sequence (DNA): TGTGCCAGCAGCCAGTTTATTGGCCAAGAGACCCAGTACTTC. It specifies CASSQFIGQETQYF.

This clonotype showed up many times. The V gene is TRBV20-1, the J gene TRBJ2-7; D might be TRBD2 (6 bases). The length of the CDR3 is 12 residues. The germline V gene has CDR1 DFQATT and CDR2 SNEGSKA (reference sequence). Trimming took 3 bases from V and 2 from J, leaving 8 bases between them. The CDR3 DNA reads TGCAGTGCTAGGGGACTTGCCTACGAGCAGTACTTC. It codes for CSARGLAYEQYF.

This clonotype was recorded many times. In DNA, the CDR3 is TGCGCCAGCAGCTTGAGTGGACGGAGGGAAAAACTGTTTTTT. Translated: CASSLSGRREKLFF. The chain carries TRBV5-1 and TRBJ1-4, with D hard to call. In germline, CDR1 is SGHRS, CDR2 YFSETQ. Deletions cut 1 base from V and 8 bases from J, with 12 bases between. This CDR3 is built from 14 residues.

This clonotype was counted ten times or more. This sequence joins TRBV12-3 or TRBV12-4 and TRBJ2-1; 14 nucleotides line up with TRBD2. CDR3 length: 16 amino acids. Trimming at V came to 3 bases and at J to 9 bases, leaving 7 bases not matched to a gene. This chain's CDR3 is CASSFVSGLAGVEQFF. DNA of the CDR3: TGTGCCAGCAGTTTTGTTTCGGGACTAGCGGGAGTTGAGCAGTTCTTC.

This clonotype came up many times. V and J are TRBV5-1 and TRBJ2-3; D possibly uses TRBD1 or TRBD2 (5 bases each). V gave up 0 bases and J gave up 8 bases, with 16 bases separating them. The CDR3 spans 15 residues. Looked up from germline, CDR1 is SGHRS and CDR2 is YFSETQ. Here the CDR3 DNA reads TGCGCCAGCAGCTTGGGGCCTGAAGGGGCGGGTACGCAGTATTTT. This encodes CASSLGPEGAGTQYF.

V gene TRBV7-2 combines with J gene TRBJ2-7, with D tentatively TRBD1 (7 bases). Germline V gives CDR1 SGHTA, CDR2 FQGNSA. The V gene lost 8 bases and the J gene lost 9 bases, with 20 bases spanning the gap. CDR3 length equals 13 residues. The CDR3 spells CASPEGALGGQYF. The CDR3 DNA is TGTGCCAGCCCCGAGGGGGCCCTGGGAGGGCAGTACTTC.

This chain connects TRBV5-4 to TRBJ1-5; D is ambiguous. CDR1 is SGHNT, CDR2 YYREEE, per germline (reference sequence). Trimming took 0 bases from V and 7 from J, leaving 11 bases between them. The CDR3 covers 14 residues. The CDR3: CASSLAGVDQPQHF. DNA for the CDR3: TGTGCCAGCAGCTTGGCTGGGGTAGACCAGCCCCAGCATTTT.

The V call is TRBV6-6, the J call TRBJ2-3; D tentatively fits TRBD1 or TRBD2 (5 bases each). The CDR3 extends over 13 amino acids. The germline V gene encodes CDR1 MNHNY and CDR2 SVGAGI (reference sequence). The V end lost 9 bases, the J end lost 0 bases, and 10 bases lay between the germline ends. The CDR3, as DNA: TGTGCCAGTCAGAGGGGTAGCACAGATACGCAGTATTTT. It yields the protein CASQRGSTDTQYF.

This clonotype was observed many times. The rearrangement uses TRBV6-5 and TRBJ2-1; 12 bases align to TRBD1. This CDR3 region has 18 residues. Germline V CDR1 and CDR2: MNHEY, SVGAGI. V shed 9 bases, J shed 4 bases, and the junction held 16 bases outside the gene matches. DNA for the CDR3: TGTGCCAGATCCGGGACAGGGGGCTTTGGAGCGGAGTACAATGAGCAGTTCTTC. It encodes CARSGTGGFGAEYNEQFF.

The table lists this clonotype with many counts. This chain connects TRBV4-3 to TRBJ1-1; a possible D gene is TRBD1 (6 bases). The V and J ends lost 1 base and 4 bases respectively, with 19 bases between them. The germline CDR1 and CDR2 sequences are LGHNA and YSLEER. This CDR3 region has 17 residues. The CDR3 here is CASSQAEGVLGGTEAFF. The DNA of the CDR3 is TGCGCCAGCAGCCAAGCCGAAGGGGTTCTAGGGGGCACTGAAGCTTTCTTT.